Here is one TCR beta chain with its context. This entry is derived from a study of blood T cell repertoires in COVID-19. Looking at the study overall: COVID-19 samples, acute and convalescent, were from the United States, Italy and Spain.

The CDR3 has 15 amino acids. V was clipped by 3 bases and J by 1 base, with 9 bases between them. Germline V gene sequence: CDR1 SGHAT, CDR2 FQNNGV. Methods used by the authors: The authors estimated nucleated cell counts from reference gene primer amplification. The table came from immunoSEQ multiplex PCR; TCRdb's copy has only in-frame clones and leaves some out. V and J calls and clone size are given by that table; D and trimming were obtained from the DNA. Of under 300,000 clones listed, approximately 84% are singletons. Enrolled through a virtual design, the participants were between 18 and 89 years of age and came from 24 US areas.

This receptor was taken from a woman in her thirties or forties with acute COVID-19. The V call is TRBV11-2, the J call TRBJ1-4, with D unclear. The material sequenced was PBMCs or T cells enriched from blood (not recorded which). Written as DNA, the CDR3 is TGTGCCAGCAGCTTCAACAGCGGAACTAATGAAAAACTGTTTTTT. Protein: CASSFNSGTNEKLFF.